The 22 T cell receptor beta chains given below trace back to one sample, sequenced in a study of cytomegalovirus exposure and HLA in healthy donors. PCR primers comprised 60 Vbeta and 13 Jbeta primers. Generated by immunoSEQ multiplex PCR, the TCRdb table keeps only in-frame clones and is missing some. The table includes approximately 90,000 clones, roughly 74% detected once. The specimen sequenced was PBMCs. These receptors all stem from a man aged 35 to 55 in good health and CMV-seronegative.

V is TRBV28 and J is TRBJ2-1; the D is unclear. From germline, CDR1 is MDHEN and CDR2 SYDVKM. This CDR3 spans 11 amino acids. Trimming took 5 bases from V and 6 from J, leaving 5 bases between them. CDR3 DNA sequence: TGTGCCAGCAGTCCAGGCAATGAGCAGTTCTTC. Its protein is CASSPGNEQFF.

V gene TRBV27 combines with J gene TRBJ2-1; 8 bases are a match to TRBD2. Trimming cost V 2 bases and J 7 bases; bases outside gene matches: 4. Germline-derived CDR1 and CDR2 are MNHEY and SMNVEV (reference sequence). There are 14 residues in the CDR3. The CDR3 loop reads CASSLGTRWNEQFF. The CDR3 nucleotides read TGTGCCAGCAGTTTAGGGACTAGGTGGAATGAGCAGTTCTTC.

This clone was observed a handful of times. J is TRBJ1-1 and V is TRBV5-6; TRBD1 is a possible D gene (6 bases). The CDR3 runs to 14 residues. CDR1 and CDR2 from the germline V gene are SGHDT and YYEEEE. The V end lost 3 bases, the J end lost 1 base, and 10 bases lay between the germline ends. CDR3 coding DNA: TGTGCCAGCAGCTCAGAGACAGGGAACACTGAAGCTTTCTTT. Translation: CASSSETGNTEAFF.

The CDR3, as DNA: TGTGCCAGCAGTTACTCGTTTGAGGTGATGAACACTGAAGCTTTCTTT. Translating it yields CASSYSFEVMNTEAFF. The gene calls are TRBV6-5 and TRBJ1-1; no clear D. This CDR3 contains 16 residues. V lost 0 bases, J lost 0 bases, and 11 bases lay in between. In germline, CDR1 is MNHEY, CDR2 SVGAGI.

J is TRBJ1-1 and V is TRBV9; D remains unclear. Germline lookup yields CDR1 SGDLS and CDR2 YYNGEE. Trimming left V 0 bases short and J 4 bases short, with 10 bases between. CDR3 size: 14 residues. The CDR3 protein is CASSVASGLTEAFF. The CDR3, as DNA: TGTGCCAGCAGCGTAGCTTCAGGCCTCACTGAAGCTTTCTTT.

V gene TRBV7-9 combines with J gene TRBJ1-3, with D possibly TRBD1 on 5 matching bases. Trimming took off 7 bases at V and 2 bases at J, with 12 bases between the two ends. Germline CDR1 and CDR2: SEHNR and FQNEAQ (reference sequence). This CDR3 comprises 14 residues. For the CDR3, the DNA is TGTGCCAGCATTTCAGGCAGGGCTGGAAACACCATATATTTT. Translating it yields CASISGRAGNTIYF. The entire variable domain, with the rest obtained from reference TRBV7-9 and TRBJ1-3, is as follows: DTGVSQNPRHKITKRGQNVTFRCDPISEHNRLYWYRQTLGQGPEFLTYFQNEAQLEKSRLLSDRFSAERPKGSFSTLEIQRTEQGDSAMYLCASISGRAGNTIYFGEGSWLTVV.

This CDR3 is CASSGAWGTEAFF. Here the CDR3 DNA reads TGTGCCAGCAGTGGGGCATGGGGCACTGAAGCTTTCTTT. V is TRBV28 and J is TRBJ1-1; perhaps TRBD1 as D (5 bases). Trimming removed 5 bases at V and 4 bases at J, with 11 bases between. Germline V gene lookup returns CDR1 MDHEN and CDR2 SYDVKM. The CDR3 totals 13 residues.

This rearrangement joins TRBV27 to TRBJ1-6, with a tentative D call TRBD1 (6 bases). The germline V and J ends were trimmed by 10 bases and 7 bases, with 14 bases remaining between them. The CDR3 extends over 13 amino acids. Germline assignment: CDR1 MNHEY and CDR2 SMNVEV (reference sequence). In nucleotides, the CDR3 is TGTGCCACGGGAAGGGGGTCAAATTCACCCCTCCACTTT. This encodes CATGRGSNSPLHF.

This chain links TRBV28 with TRBJ1-2; no clear D gene. Germline CDR1 is MDHEN and CDR2 is SYDVKM. The CDR3 is 14 residues long. V was cut by 2 bases and J by 7 bases, with 14 bases left in between. The CDR3 here is CASSLGTREAGYTF. CDR3 bases: TGTGCCAGCAGTTTAGGTACCCGGGAGGCTGGCTACACCTTC.

The rearrangement links TRBV5-1 to TRBJ2-4, with D maybe TRBD2 (5 bases). The V gene lost 5 bases and the J gene lost 5 bases, with 11 bases spanning the gap. The CDR3 runs to 13 residues. CDR1 and CDR2 from the germline V gene are SGHRS and YFSETQ. The CDR3 sequence: CASSEGSQNIQYF. DNA for the CDR3: TGCGCCAGCAGTGAGGGTAGCCAAAACATTCAGTACTTC.

The chain joins TRBV9 to TRBJ2-5; weak D call: TRBD2 (5 bases). Germline-derived CDR1 and CDR2 are SGDLS and YYNGEE. This CDR3 region has 15 residues. The germline V and J ends were trimmed by 0 bases and 1 base, with 10 bases remaining between them. CDR3 DNA: TGTGCCAGCAGCGTAGGGGAGCCCCCCCAAGAGACCCAGTACTTC. Translated, it gives CASSVGEPPQETQYF.

This clone was picked up a small number of times. The chain couples TRBV14 to TRBJ2-3, with D maybe TRBD1 (6 bases). Germline assignment: CDR1 SGHDN and CDR2 FVKESK. The V and J ends lost 2 bases and 2 bases respectively, with 14 bases between them. The CDR3 spans 16 residues. This chain's CDR3 is CASSQRLQGHTDTQYF. The CDR3 DNA reads TGTGCCAGCAGCCAAAGACTTCAGGGGCACACAGATACGCAGTATTTT.

The chain employs TRBV5-8 and TRBJ1-2; 10 bases map to TRBD1. V lost 4 bases, J lost 0 bases, and 15 bases stayed unmatched. This CDR3 region has 19 residues. The germline V gene encodes CDR1 SGHTS and CDR2 YDEGEE. Here the CDR3 DNA reads TGTGCCAGCAGCCACGAGGTCGACAGGGGGCGTATGGCTAACTATGGCTACACCTTC. Its translation: CASSHEVDRGRMANYGYTF.

The chain recombines TRBV9 with TRBJ1-5; D ambiguous. Germline values: CDR1 SGDLS, CDR2 YYNGEE. The CDR3 loop spans 15 amino acids. Trimming left V 0 bases short and J 5 bases short, with 12 bases between. Here the CDR3 DNA reads TGTGCCAGCAGCGTAGGCGGCAGCGGCGATCAGCCCCAGCATTTT. Protein: CASSVGGSGDQPQHF.

This rearrangement joins TRBV14 to TRBJ2-7, with D hard to call. Germline CDR1 and CDR2: SGHDN and FVKESK. The CDR3 sequence is 11 residues long. Trimming cost V 1 base and J 6 bases, with 4 bases left between them. CDR3 nucleotide sequence: TGTGCCAGCAGCCAAGCCATCGAGCAGTACTTC. Translated: CASSQAIEQYF.

This rearrangement joins TRBV7-2 to TRBJ2-7; 8 bases line up with TRBD1. This CDR3 is 15 amino acids long. J lost 4 bases, V lost 5 bases, and 10 bases had no gene match. Germline CDR1 and CDR2: SGHTA and FQGNSA. Here the CDR3 reads CASSTRTGTGYEQYF. CDR3 DNA sequence: TGTGCCAGCAGCACGCGGACAGGGACGGGGTACGAGCAGTACTTC.

This clone was detected once. This rearrangement joins TRBV5-6 to TRBJ1-2; tentative D call: TRBD1 (5 bases). V was pared by 1 base and J by 0 bases, with 16 bases between. Germline V lookup: CDR1 SGHDT, CDR2 YYEEEE. The CDR3 runs 17 residues. This CDR3 is CASSLNWQGTTNYGYTF. CDR3 DNA sequence: TGTGCCAGCAGCTTGAATTGGCAGGGCACAACTAACTATGGCTACACCTTC.

This rearrangement joins TRBV5-4 to TRBJ1-2; maybe TRBD1 (5 bases). From germline, CDR1 is SGHNT and CDR2 YYREEE (reference sequence). V lost 2 bases and J lost 3, with 11 bases in between. This CDR3 contains 14 residues. CDR3 residues: CASSFQGNDYGYTF. Written as DNA, the CDR3 is TGTGCCAGCAGCTTTCAGGGTAACGACTATGGCTACACCTTC.

In this sample, this clone turned up once. The chain couples TRBV5-1 to TRBJ1-3; D might be TRBD1 (5 bases). CDR1 and CDR2 from the germline V gene are SGHRS and YFSETQ. V gave up 5 bases and J gave up 2 bases, with 11 bases separating them. This CDR3 contains 14 residues. The CDR3 loop is CASSSEGAGNTIYF. The CDR3 region has the DNA TGCGCCAGCAGTTCGGAAGGGGCTGGAAACACCATATATTTT.

The chain employs TRBV7-9 and TRBJ2-5, with TRBD2 identical over 11 bases. The germline V gene has CDR1 SEHNR and CDR2 FQNEAQ (reference sequence). The V segment lost 4 bases and the J segment 3 bases; nucleotides outside the gene matches: 7. CDR3 size: 16 residues. The CDR3 DNA reads TGTGCCAGCAGCTCCGCGTTAGCGGGGGGGGAAGAGACCCAGTACTTC. Protein product: CASSSALAGGEETQYF.

The gene calls are TRBV2 and TRBJ1-6; 10 bases are shared with TRBD1. The germline V gene encodes CDR1 SNHLY and CDR2 FYNNEI. Unmatched junction bases numbered 5, after V lost 7 bases and J lost 8 bases. This CDR3 comprises 14 residues. Here the CDR3 DNA reads TGTGCCAGCAAGGGGACAGGGGTGGATTCACCCCTCCACTTT. Its protein product is CASKGTGVDSPLHF.

This rearrangement joins TRBV27 to TRBJ2-2; possible D gene TRBD1, 7 bases. Trimming stripped 5 bases from V and 6 bases from J, with 13 bases between. The CDR3 loop spans 14 amino acids. Germline V gene lookup returns CDR1 MNHEY and CDR2 SMNVEV (reference sequence). This chain's CDR3 is CASSPGGWSGELFF. In DNA, the CDR3 is TGTGCCAGCAGTCCAGGGGGGTGGTCCGGGGAGCTGTTTTTT.